This record covers a single T cell receptor beta chain. The antigen is undetermined. It was RNA transcripts that yielded the amplified TCR beta CDR3 regions. Using the HTBI primer set, a first-round RT-PCR was run on the TCR CDR3. MiXCR, run by TCRdb on the multiplex PCR reads, gives a single entry per CDR3 protein. The sample lists about 620,000 distinct CDR3 sequences, about 16% occurring once. Graves' hyperthyroidism was deemed stable given no ophthalmopathy progression within 18 months. Among the patients, aged 18 to 65, hyperthyroidism was newly diagnosed and had lasted under 2 months. The sample belongs to a study of T cells in Graves' hyperthyroidism and ophthalmopathy. Study outcomes and limitations: Blood also showed most of the thyroid clonotypes that were expanded above 0.001.

Trimming left V 4 bases short and J 4 bases short, with 13 bases between. The CDR3 has 14 residues. Germline values: CDR1 MNHNS, CDR2 SASEGT. This clonotype was sampled from a woman aged 25 to 39 with Graves' hyperthyroidism. The chain joins TRBV6-1 to TRBJ1-1; D is perhaps TRBD1 (6 bases). Source material: blood. The CDR3 protein is CASSVSTGTTEAFF. As DNA, the CDR3 is TGTGCCAGCAGTGTCAGCACAGGGACCACTGAAGCTTTCTTT.